One and the same sample provided the 21 T cell receptor beta chains below, sequenced in a study of cytomegalovirus exposure and HLA in healthy donors. PCR amplification relied on 60 Vbeta primers (plus 13 Jbeta primers). The table came from immunoSEQ multiplex PCR; TCRdb's copy has only in-frame clones and leaves some out. The sample contains roughly 120,000 clones, less than 75% of which appear only once. Specimen: PBMCs. These TCRs come from a woman in her thirties or forties in good health and CMV-seronegative.

The rearrangement uses TRBV28 and TRBJ1-3, with D perhaps TRBD1 (5 bases). The ends were cut back, 2 bases at V and 3 bases at J, with 11 bases in the middle. The CDR3 is 15 residues long. Germline-derived CDR1 and CDR2 are MDHEN and SYDVKM. In nucleotides, the CDR3 is TGTGCCAGCAGTTTAGACCAGGGCTTTGGAAACACCATATATTTT. It encodes CASSLDQGFGNTIYF.

The CDR3 sequence: CASSLSRTTEAFF. The CDR3 coding sequence is TGTGCCAGCAGCTTAAGCCGTACCACTGAAGCTTTCTTT. The chain links TRBV7-2 to TRBJ1-1, with D hard to call. The ends were cut back, 2 bases at V and 4 bases at J, with 8 bases in the middle. Germline CDR1 and CDR2: SGHTA and FQGNSA. The CDR3 has 13 residues.

This clone was detected a few times. The chain uses TRBV7-9 and TRBJ1-2; a possible D gene is TRBD1 (5 bases). V was pared by 0 bases and J by 13 bases, with 24 bases between. Germline lookup yields CDR1 SEHNR and CDR2 FQNEAQ (reference sequence). The CDR3 has 16 amino acids. CDR3 DNA: TGTGCCAGCAGCTTAGCGCAGGGCCCGCGGACGGTGGCTAGCACCTTC. Protein: CASSLAQGPRTVASTF.

This clone was observed a handful of times. The J gene is TRBJ1-2, the V gene TRBV11-2; D is possibly TRBD1 (6 bases). This CDR3 contains 14 residues. Trimming removed 5 bases at V and 6 bases at J, with 16 bases between. Germline V gene sequence: CDR1 SGHAT, CDR2 FQNNGV. DNA for the CDR3: TGTGCCAGCAGCGATTATACAGGGATTGATGGCTACACCTTC. This sequence encodes CASSDYTGIDGYTF.

The V call is TRBV19, the J call TRBJ1-3, with D hard to call. V shed 2 bases and J shed 7 bases, with 3 bases lying between them. This CDR3 comprises 11 residues. Germline V gene data show CDR1 as LNHDA and CDR2 as SQIVND (reference sequence). The CDR3 region is CASSISNTIYF. The CDR3 coding sequence is TGTGCCAGTAGTATATCGAACACCATATATTTT.

There are a few counts of this clone. This chain uses TRBV28 with TRBJ1-2; 9 bases fit TRBD1. Germline V CDR1 and CDR2: MDHEN, SYDVKM. CDR3 length: 14 residues. The V gene end was trimmed by 2 bases and the J gene end by 5 bases; junction bases not matched to a gene: 3. In nucleotides, the CDR3 is TGTGCCAGCAGTTTAAGGACAGGGGAGTATGGCTACACCTTC. Its translation: CASSLRTGEYGYTF.

This chain joins TRBV2 and TRBJ2-7; 7 nucleotides align to TRBD1. The germline gives CDR1 SNHLY, CDR2 FYNNEI. Germline trimming cut 6 bases from V and 2 bases from J; bases unmatched to any gene: 7. The CDR3 length is 14 residues. The DNA of the CDR3 is TGTGCCAGCAGCCCCCGGCAGGGGGCCTACGAGCAGTACTTC. It is translated as CASSPRQGAYEQYF.

This clone was seen a single time. The chain has TRBV7-6 and TRBJ2-7, with a possible D match to TRBD2 (6 bases). CDR1 SGHVS and CDR2 FNYEAQ come from the germline V gene. Trimming cost V 3 bases and J 0 bases, with 6 bases left between them. The CDR3 covers 13 residues. The CDR3 DNA sequence: TGTGCCAGCAGCTTCGGGAGCTCCTACGAGCAGTACTTC. Residues: CASSFGSSYEQYF.

The V and J genes are TRBV6-5 and TRBJ1-2; D not resolved. The V and J ends lost 0 bases and 4 bases respectively, with 6 bases between them. CDR3 size: 13 residues. From germline, CDR1 is MNHEY and CDR2 SVGAGI. The CDR3 nucleotides are TGTGCCAGCAGTTACTCGAGGGCCTATGGCTACACCTTC. It encodes CASSYSRAYGYTF.

The V and J genes are TRBV10-3 and TRBJ2-1; 11 bases fit TRBD2. The CDR3 has 15 amino acids. V lost 3 bases to trimming and J lost 6 bases; unmatched junction nucleotides: 4. Germline CDR1 is ENHRY and CDR2 is SYGVKD. The chain's CDR3 is CAISDRLAGLNEQFF. CDR3 nucleotides: TGTGCCATCAGTGACAGACTAGCGGGGCTCAATGAGCAGTTCTTC.

The V gene is TRBV2, the J gene TRBJ2-2; D might be TRBD2 (6 bases). From germline, CDR1 is SNHLY and CDR2 FYNNEI. CDR3 length: 14 residues. The ends were cut back, 7 bases at V and 5 bases at J, with 14 bases in the middle. The CDR3, as DNA: TGTGCCAGCATGGGAGTTGGGGGGACCGGGGAGCTGTTTTTT. Translation: CASMGVGGTGELFF.

The CDR3 DNA is TGTGCCAGCAGCTGGACAGGGGGCTCTGAAGCTTTCTTT. The encoded protein is CASSWTGGSEAFF. V and J are TRBV11-3 and TRBJ1-1, with TRBD1 matching over 11 bases. The CDR3 is 13 amino acids. Germline-derived CDR1 and CDR2 are SGHNT and YENEEA. With 4 bases clipped from V and 6 bases from J, the junction kept 1 base outside the gene matches.

The chain has TRBV7-9 and TRBJ1-5; D gene ambiguous. Per the germline V gene, CDR1 is SEHNR and CDR2 is FQNEAQ (reference sequence). Trimming stripped 4 bases from V and 6 bases from J, with 10 bases between. The CDR3 is 13 residues long. CDR3 DNA: TGTGCCAGCAGCTCGGGGAGGGTTCAGCCCCAGCATTTT. This gives the protein CASSSGRVQPQHF.

For the CDR3, the DNA is TGCGCCAGCAGATCTAGCGTCAACACCGGGGAGCTGTTTTTT. Protein sequence: CASRSSVNTGELFF. This chain joins TRBV5-1 and TRBJ2-2, with D possibly being TRBD2 (6 bases). CDR3 size: 14 residues. Germline V gene data show CDR1 as SGHRS and CDR2 as YFSETQ. Trimming cost V 5 bases and J 2 bases, with 10 bases left between them.

The chain uses TRBV10-3 and TRBJ1-2; D unresolved. Germline loops: CDR1 ENHRY, CDR2 SYGVKD. Trimming took 4 bases from V and 7 from J, leaving 16 bases between them. The CDR3 spans 14 residues. The CDR3 DNA sequence: TGTGCCATCAGTGCCCGTCCAGGAATGGGTGGCTACACCTTC. It yields the protein CAISARPGMGGYTF.

The J gene is TRBJ1-1, the V gene TRBV5-4; D remains ambiguous. Per germline, CDR1 SGHNT and CDR2 YYREEE (reference sequence). V was trimmed by 0 bases and J by 6 bases, leaving 9 bases between them. This CDR3 comprises 13 residues. Written as DNA, the CDR3 is TGTGCCAGCAGCTTGGGAGGGAGCGCTGAAGCTTTCTTT. Encoded protein: CASSLGGSAEAFF.

The rearrangement links TRBV30 to TRBJ2-2; weak D call: TRBD1 (5 bases). CDR1 is GTSNPN, CDR2 SVGIG, per germline (reference sequence). V was clipped by 0 bases and J by 0 bases, with 14 bases between them. CDR3 length equals 17 residues. The CDR3: CAWSVVVAGSNTGELFF. The CDR3 coding sequence is TGTGCCTGGAGTGTAGTGGTGGCAGGGTCGAACACCGGGGAGCTGTTTTTT.

The chain has TRBV5-1 and TRBJ2-3, with D unclear. In germline, CDR1 is SGHRS, CDR2 YFSETQ. The CDR3 covers 13 residues. Deletions cut 1 base from V and 6 bases from J, with 9 bases between. CDR3 DNA: TGCGCCAGCAGCTTGTCCCCCCGGGATACGCAGTATTTT. The encoded protein is CASSLSPRDTQYF. Supplemented by reference TRBV5-1 and TRBJ2-3, the full variable domain reads KAGVTQTPRYLIKTRGQQVTLSCSPISGHRSVSWYQQTPGQGLQFLFEYFSETQRNKGNFPGRFSGRQFSNSRSEMNVSTLELGDSALYLCASSLSPRDTQYFGPGTRLTVL.

The gene calls are TRBV29-1 and TRBJ2-3; TRBD2 matches at 10 bases. Per the germline V gene, CDR1 is SQVTM and CDR2 is ANQGSEA. J lost 8 bases, V lost 6 bases, and 11 bases had no gene match. The CDR3 runs 14 residues. In nucleotides, the CDR3 is TGCAGCGTGATCACACTAGCGGGGACGGGTACGCAGTATTTT. Its translation: CSVITLAGTGTQYF.

The genes are TRBV11-2 and TRBJ2-7, with 7 bases aligning to TRBD1. This CDR3 contains 15 residues. With 1 base clipped from V and 5 bases from J, the junction kept 8 bases outside the gene matches. Germline assignment: CDR1 SGHAT and CDR2 FQNNGV. CDR3 DNA sequence: TGTGCCAGCAGCTTAGTGTCACAGGGGATCCACGAGCAGTACTTC. Its translation is CASSLVSQGIHEQYF.

V is TRBV28 and J is TRBJ1-5, with 9 bases aligning to TRBD1. CDR3 length equals 14 residues. Germline V gene sequence: CDR1 MDHEN, CDR2 SYDVKM. Trimming at V came to 5 bases and at J to 7 bases, leaving 6 bases not matched to a gene. CDR3 coding DNA: TGTGCCAGCAGTCCCGGGACAGGGTGGCAGCCCCAGCATTTT. It encodes CASSPGTGWQPQHF.